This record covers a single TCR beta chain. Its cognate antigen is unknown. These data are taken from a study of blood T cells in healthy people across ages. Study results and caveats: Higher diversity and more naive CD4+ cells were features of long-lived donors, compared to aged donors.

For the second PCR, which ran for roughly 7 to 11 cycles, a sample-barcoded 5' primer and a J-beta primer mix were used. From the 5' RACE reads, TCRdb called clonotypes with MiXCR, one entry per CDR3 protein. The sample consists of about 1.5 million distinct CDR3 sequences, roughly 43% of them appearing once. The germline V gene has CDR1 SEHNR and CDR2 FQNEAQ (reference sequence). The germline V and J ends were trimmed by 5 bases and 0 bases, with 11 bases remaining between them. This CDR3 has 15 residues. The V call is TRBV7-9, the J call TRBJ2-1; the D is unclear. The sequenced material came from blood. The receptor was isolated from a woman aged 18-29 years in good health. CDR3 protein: CASSDHLLSYNEQFF. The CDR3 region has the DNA TGTGCCAGCAGCGATCATCTCCTCTCCTACAATGAGCAGTTCTTC.